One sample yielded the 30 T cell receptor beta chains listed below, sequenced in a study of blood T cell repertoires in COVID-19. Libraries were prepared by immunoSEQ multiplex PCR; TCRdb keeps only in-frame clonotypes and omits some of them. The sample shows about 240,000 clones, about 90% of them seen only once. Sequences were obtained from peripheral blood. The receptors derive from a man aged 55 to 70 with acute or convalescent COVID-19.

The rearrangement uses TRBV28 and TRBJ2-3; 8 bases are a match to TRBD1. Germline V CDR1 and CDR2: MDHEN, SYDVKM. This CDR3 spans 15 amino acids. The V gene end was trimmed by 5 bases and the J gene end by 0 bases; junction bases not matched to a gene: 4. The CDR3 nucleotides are TGTGCCAGCAGTCGGACAGGGATGAGCACAGATACGCAGTATTTT. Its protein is CASSRTGMSTDTQYF.

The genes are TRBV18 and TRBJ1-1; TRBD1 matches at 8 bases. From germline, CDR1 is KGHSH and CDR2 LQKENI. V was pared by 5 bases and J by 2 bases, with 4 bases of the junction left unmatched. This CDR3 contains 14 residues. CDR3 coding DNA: TGTGCCAGCTCATCGGACAGGGCAAACACTGAAGCTTTCTTT. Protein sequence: CASSSDRANTEAFF.

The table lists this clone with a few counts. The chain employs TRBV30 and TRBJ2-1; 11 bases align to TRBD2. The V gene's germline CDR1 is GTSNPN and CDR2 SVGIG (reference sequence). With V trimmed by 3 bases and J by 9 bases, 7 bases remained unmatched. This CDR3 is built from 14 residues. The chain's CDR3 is CAWRTTSGIGEQFF. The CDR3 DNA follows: TGTGCCTGGAGGACGACTAGCGGGATCGGTGAGCAGTTCTTC.

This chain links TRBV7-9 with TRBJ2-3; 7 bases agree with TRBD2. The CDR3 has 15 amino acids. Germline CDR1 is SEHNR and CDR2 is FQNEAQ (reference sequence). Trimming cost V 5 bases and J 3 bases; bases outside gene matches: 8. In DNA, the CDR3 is TGTGCCAGCAGCCGTGCGGCGGGAGTAACAGATACGCAGTATTTT. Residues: CASSRAAGVTDTQYF.

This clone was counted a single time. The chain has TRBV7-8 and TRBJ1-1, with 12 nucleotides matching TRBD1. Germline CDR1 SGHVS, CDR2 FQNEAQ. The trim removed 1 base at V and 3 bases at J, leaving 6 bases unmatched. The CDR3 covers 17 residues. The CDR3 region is CASSLDGTGGRDTEAFF. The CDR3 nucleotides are TGTGCCAGCAGCTTAGACGGGACAGGGGGCAGGGACACTGAAGCTTTCTTT.

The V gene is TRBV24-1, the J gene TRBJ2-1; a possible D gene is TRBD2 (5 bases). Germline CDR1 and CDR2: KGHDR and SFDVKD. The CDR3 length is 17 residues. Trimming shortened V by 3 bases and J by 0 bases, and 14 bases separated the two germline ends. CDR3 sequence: CATSDPVAAGSYNEQFF. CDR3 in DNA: TGTGCCACCAGTGATCCGGTTGCCGCGGGCTCCTACAATGAGCAGTTCTTC.

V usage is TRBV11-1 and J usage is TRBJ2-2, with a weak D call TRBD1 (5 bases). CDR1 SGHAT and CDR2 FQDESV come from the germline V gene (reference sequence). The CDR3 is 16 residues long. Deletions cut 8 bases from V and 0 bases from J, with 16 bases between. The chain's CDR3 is CASPGPRQTNTGELFF. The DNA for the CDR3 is TGTGCCAGCCCAGGGCCGCGGCAGACGAACACCGGGGAGCTGTTTTTT.

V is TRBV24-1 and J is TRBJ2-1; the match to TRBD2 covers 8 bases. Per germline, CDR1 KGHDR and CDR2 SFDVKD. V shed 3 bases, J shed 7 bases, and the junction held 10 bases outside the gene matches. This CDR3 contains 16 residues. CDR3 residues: CATSDLTSVGLNEQFF. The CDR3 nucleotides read TGTGCCACCAGTGATCTGACTAGCGTCGGTCTAAATGAGCAGTTCTTC.

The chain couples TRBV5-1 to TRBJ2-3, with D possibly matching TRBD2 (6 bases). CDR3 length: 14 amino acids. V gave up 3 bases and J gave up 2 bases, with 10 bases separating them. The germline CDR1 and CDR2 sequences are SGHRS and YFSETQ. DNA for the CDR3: TGCGCCAGCAGCTGGAGGGGAACCACAGATACGCAGTATTTT. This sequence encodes CASSWRGTTDTQYF.

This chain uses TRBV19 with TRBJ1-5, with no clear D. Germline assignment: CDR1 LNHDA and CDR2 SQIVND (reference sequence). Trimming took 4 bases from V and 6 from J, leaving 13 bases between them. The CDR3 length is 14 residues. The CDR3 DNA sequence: TGTGCCAGTAGTACGTACCTATCTGGTCAGCCCCAGCATTTT. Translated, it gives CASSTYLSGQPQHF.

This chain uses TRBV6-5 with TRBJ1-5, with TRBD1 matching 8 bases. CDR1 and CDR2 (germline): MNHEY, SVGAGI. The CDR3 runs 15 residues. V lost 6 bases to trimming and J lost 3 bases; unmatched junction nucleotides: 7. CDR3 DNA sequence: TGTGCCAGCAGGAAAACAGGGGGGATCAATCAGCCCCAGCATTTT. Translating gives CASRKTGGINQPQHF.

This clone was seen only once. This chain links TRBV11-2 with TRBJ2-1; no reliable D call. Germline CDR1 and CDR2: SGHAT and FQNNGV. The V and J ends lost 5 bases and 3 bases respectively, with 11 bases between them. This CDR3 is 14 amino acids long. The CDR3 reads CASSIVYYYNEQFF. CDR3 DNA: TGTGCCAGCAGCATCGTATACTACTACAATGAGCAGTTCTTC.

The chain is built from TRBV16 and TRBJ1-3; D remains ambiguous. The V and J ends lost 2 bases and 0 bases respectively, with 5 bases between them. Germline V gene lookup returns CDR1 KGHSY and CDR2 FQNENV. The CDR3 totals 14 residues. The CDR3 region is CASSQGHSGNTIYF. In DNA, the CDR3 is TGTGCCAGCAGCCAAGGGCACTCTGGAAACACCATATATTTT. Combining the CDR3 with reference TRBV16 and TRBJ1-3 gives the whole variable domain GEEVAQTPKHLVRGEGQKAKLYCAPIKGHSYVFWYQQVLKNEFKFLISFQNENVFDETGMPKERFSAKCLPNSPCSLEIQATKLEDSAVYFCASSQGHSGNTIYFGEGSWLTVV.

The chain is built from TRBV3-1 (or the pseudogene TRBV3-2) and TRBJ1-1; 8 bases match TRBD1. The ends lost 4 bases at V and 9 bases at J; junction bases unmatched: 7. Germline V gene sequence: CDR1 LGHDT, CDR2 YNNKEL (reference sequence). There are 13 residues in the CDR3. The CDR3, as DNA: TGTGCCAGCAGCCCCCCCGGACAGGGAAAAGCTTTCTTT. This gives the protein CASSPPGQGKAFF.

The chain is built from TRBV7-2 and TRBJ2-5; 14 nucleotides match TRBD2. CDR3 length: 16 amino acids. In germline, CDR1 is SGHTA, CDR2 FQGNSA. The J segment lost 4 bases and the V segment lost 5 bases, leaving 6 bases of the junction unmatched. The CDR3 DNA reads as TGTGCCAGCAGCCCTCACGGACTAGCGGGAGGAGAGACCCAGTACTTC. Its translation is CASSPHGLAGGETQYF.

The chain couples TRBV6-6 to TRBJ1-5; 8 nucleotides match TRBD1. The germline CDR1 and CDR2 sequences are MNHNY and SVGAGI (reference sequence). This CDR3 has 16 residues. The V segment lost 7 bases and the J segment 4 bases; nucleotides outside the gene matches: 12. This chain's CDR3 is CASNHRGLRLNQPQHF. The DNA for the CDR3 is TGTGCCAGCAATCACAGGGGGTTGCGACTGAATCAGCCCCAGCATTTT.

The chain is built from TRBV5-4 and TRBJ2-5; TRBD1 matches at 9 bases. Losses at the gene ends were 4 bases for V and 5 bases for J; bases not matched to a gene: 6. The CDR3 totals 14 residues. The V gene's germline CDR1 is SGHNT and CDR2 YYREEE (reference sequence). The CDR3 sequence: CASSRDRVSETQYF. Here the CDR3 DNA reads TGTGCCAGCAGCCGGGACAGGGTTTCGGAGACCCAGTACTTC.

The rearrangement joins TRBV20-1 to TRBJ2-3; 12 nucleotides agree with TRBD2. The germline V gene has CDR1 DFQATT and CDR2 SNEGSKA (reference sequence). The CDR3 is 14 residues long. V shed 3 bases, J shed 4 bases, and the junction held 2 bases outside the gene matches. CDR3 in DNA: TGCAGTGCTAGTCTAGCGGGAGGGGCAGATACGCAGTATTTT. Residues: CSASLAGGADTQYF.

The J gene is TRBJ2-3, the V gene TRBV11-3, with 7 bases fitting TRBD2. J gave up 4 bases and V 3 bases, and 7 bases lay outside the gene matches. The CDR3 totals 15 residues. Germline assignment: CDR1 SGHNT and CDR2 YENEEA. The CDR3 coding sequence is TGTGCCAGCAGCTTCACCTCGCGGGAGTCAGATACGCAGTATTTT. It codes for CASSFTSRESDTQYF.

CDR3 in DNA: TGTGCCAGCAGCGACCTACCGATGAACACTGAAGCTTTCTTT. It yields the protein CASSDLPMNTEAFF. The J gene is TRBJ1-1, the V gene TRBV9; D is unresolved. The CDR3 sequence is 14 residues long. CDR1 is SGDLS, CDR2 YYNGEE, per germline. Deletions cut 3 bases from V and 0 bases from J, with 9 bases between.

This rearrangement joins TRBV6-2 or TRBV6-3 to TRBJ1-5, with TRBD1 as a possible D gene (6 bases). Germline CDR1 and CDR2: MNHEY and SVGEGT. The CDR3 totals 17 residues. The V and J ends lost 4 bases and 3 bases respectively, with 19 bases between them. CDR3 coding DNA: TGTGCCAGCAGTTCGGCTAAGACCACAGGGTTCAATCAGCCCCAGCATTTT. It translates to CASSSAKTTGFNQPQHF.

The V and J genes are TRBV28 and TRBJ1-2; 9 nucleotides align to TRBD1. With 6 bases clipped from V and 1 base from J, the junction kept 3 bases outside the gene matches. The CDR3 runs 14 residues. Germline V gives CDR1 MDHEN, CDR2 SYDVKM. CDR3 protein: CASSTGGDNYGYTF. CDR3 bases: TGTGCCAGCAGCACAGGGGGCGATAACTATGGCTACACCTTC.

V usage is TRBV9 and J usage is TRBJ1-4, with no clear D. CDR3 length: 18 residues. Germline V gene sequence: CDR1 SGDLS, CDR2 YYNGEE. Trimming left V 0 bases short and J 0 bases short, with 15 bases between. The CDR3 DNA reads TGTGCCAGCAGCGTAGGGGATCCAGGCGGGACAACTAATGAAAAACTGTTTTTT. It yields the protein CASSVGDPGGTTNEKLFF.

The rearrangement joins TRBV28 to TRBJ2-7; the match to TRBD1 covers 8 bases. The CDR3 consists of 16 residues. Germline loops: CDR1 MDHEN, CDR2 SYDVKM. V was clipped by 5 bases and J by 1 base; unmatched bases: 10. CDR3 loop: CASSPSGQAISYEQYF. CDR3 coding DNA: TGTGCCAGCAGTCCCTCGGGACAGGCAATATCCTACGAGCAGTACTTC.

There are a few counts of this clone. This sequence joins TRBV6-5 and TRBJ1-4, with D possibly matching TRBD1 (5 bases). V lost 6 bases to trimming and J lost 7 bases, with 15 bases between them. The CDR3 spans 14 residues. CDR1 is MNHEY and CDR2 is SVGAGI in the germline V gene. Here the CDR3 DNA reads TGTGCCAGCAGAAGCGCGGGGGGAGGTGAAAAACTGTTTTTT. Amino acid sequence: CASRSAGGGEKLFF.

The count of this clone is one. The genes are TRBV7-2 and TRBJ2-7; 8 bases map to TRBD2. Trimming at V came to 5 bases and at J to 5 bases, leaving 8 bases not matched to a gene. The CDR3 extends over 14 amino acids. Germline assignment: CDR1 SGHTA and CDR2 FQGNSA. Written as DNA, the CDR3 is TGTGCCAGCAGCCATCGGACTAGCTTAAACGAGCAGTACTTC. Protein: CASSHRTSLNEQYF.

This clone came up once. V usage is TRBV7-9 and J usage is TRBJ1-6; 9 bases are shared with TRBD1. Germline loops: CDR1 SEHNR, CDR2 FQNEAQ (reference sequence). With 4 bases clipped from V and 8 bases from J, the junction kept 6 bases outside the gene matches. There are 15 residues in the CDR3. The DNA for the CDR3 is TGTGCCAGCAGCTCACCCACAGGGGGCGATTCACCCCTCCACTTT. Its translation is CASSSPTGGDSPLHF.

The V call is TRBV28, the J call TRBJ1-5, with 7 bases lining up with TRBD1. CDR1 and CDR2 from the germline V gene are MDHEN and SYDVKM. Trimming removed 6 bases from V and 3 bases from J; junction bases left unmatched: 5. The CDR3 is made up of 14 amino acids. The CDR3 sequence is CASSLDRDNQPQHF. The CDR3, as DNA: TGTGCCAGCAGCCTTGACAGGGACAATCAGCCCCAGCATTTT.

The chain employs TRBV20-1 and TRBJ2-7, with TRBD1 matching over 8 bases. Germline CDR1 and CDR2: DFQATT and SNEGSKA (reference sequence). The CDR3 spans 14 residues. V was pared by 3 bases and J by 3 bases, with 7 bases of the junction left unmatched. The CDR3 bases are TGCAGTGCTAGTCAGGGCGACAGGGGCTACGAGCAGTACTTC. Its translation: CSASQGDRGYEQYF.

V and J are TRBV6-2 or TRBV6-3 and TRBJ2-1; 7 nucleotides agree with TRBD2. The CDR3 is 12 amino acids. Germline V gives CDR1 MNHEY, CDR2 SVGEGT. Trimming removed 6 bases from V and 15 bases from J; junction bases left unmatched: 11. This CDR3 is CASSPGGGGRFF. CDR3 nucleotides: TGTGCCAGCAGCCCCGGAGGCGGGGGTCGGTTCTTC.